The next 21 T cell receptor beta chains were all read from a single sample in a study of blood T cell repertoires in COVID-19. Assay used: immunoSEQ multiplex PCR; TCRdb lists only in-frame clones, some missing. The sample carries around 280,000 clones, approximately 86% recorded once. The sample was peripheral blood. These receptors came from a man between 65 and 85 years old with acute or convalescent COVID-19.

This rearrangement joins TRBV5-1 to TRBJ2-7; weak D call: TRBD2 (5 bases). CDR3 length: 15 amino acids. The germline CDR1 and CDR2 sequences are SGHRS and YFSETQ. Trimming left V 4 bases short and J 7 bases short, with 21 bases between. The CDR3 DNA is TGCGCCAGCAGCCTACAGCCGATCCCCACGGGGGAGCAGTACTTC. Protein product: CASSLQPIPTGEQYF.

V and J are TRBV4-3 and TRBJ2-1; TRBD2 matches at 12 bases. Germline lookup yields CDR1 LGHNA and CDR2 YSLEER. Trimming took 1 base from V and 13 from J; bases not matched to a gene: 5. This CDR3 is 14 amino acids long. CDR3 sequence reads: CASSQGLAGVPQFF. The DNA of the CDR3 is TGCGCCAGCAGCCAAGGACTAGCGGGAGTCCCCCAGTTCTTC.

The chain combines TRBV7-8 with TRBJ2-7; TRBD1 matches 10 bases. Germline CDR1 and CDR2: SGHVS and FQNEAQ. There are 16 residues in the CDR3. Trimming removed 6 bases from V and 5 bases from J; junction bases left unmatched: 13. The CDR3 spells CASRVTGGPLLHEQYF. DNA of the CDR3: TGTGCCAGCAGGGTGACAGGGGGCCCTCTTCTCCACGAGCAGTACTTC. The variable domain in full, with the rest retrieved from reference TRBV7-8 and TRBJ2-7, is GAGVSQSPRYKVAKRGQDVALRCDPISGHVSLFWYQQALGQGPEFLTYFQNEAQLDKSGLPSDRFFAERPEGSVSTLKIQRTQQEDSAVYLCASRVTGGPLLHEQYFGPGTRLTVT.

This chain uses TRBV2 with TRBJ2-1; D might be TRBD1 (6 bases). The V end lost 2 bases, the J end lost 4 bases, and 12 bases lay between the germline ends. Germline-derived CDR1 and CDR2 are SNHLY and FYNNEI. The CDR3 consists of 15 residues. CDR3 nucleotide sequence: TGTGCCAGCAGTGAATTCAGGGGCCCATACAATGAGCAGTTCTTC. Its translation is CASSEFRGPYNEQFF.

The genes are TRBV15 and TRBJ2-7, with D maybe TRBD1 (8 bases). This CDR3 region has 15 residues. Trimming left V 0 bases short and J 4 bases short, with 13 bases between. Germline assignment: CDR1 LNHNV and CDR2 YYDKDF (reference sequence). The CDR3: CATSRDLQGGYEQYF. The CDR3 DNA reads as TGTGCCACCAGCAGAGATTTACAGGGGGGGTACGAGCAGTACTTC.

This clone was detected only once. CDR3 coding DNA: TGTGCCAGCAGGACGCTAGCGGGAGTTGAGACCCAGTACTTC. Translation gives CASRTLAGVETQYF. The chain couples TRBV7-9 to TRBJ2-5, with 10 bases fitting TRBD2. V lost 6 bases, J lost 5 bases, and 6 bases stayed unmatched. The CDR3 is 14 residues long. Per germline, CDR1 SEHNR and CDR2 FQNEAQ (reference sequence).

This clone was counted a single time. V usage is TRBV7-9 and J usage is TRBJ2-7, with a tentative D call TRBD2 (5 bases). From germline, CDR1 is SEHNR and CDR2 FQNEAQ (reference sequence). The CDR3 runs to 11 residues. CDR3 amino acids: CVAPRGYEQYF. The CDR3 coding sequence is TGTGTCGCGCCCCGGGGTTACGAGCAGTACTTC.

The chain combines TRBV7-8 with TRBJ2-1, with TRBD2 identical over 14 bases. V shed 2 bases and J 1 base; nucleotides not matched to a gene: 4. Germline-derived CDR1 and CDR2 are SGHVS and FQNEAQ. The CDR3 spans 18 residues. The CDR3: CASSLSGTSGSSYNEQFF. CDR3 bases: TGTGCCAGCAGCTTATCCGGGACTAGCGGGAGTTCCTACAATGAGCAGTTCTTC. The full variable domain, in which reference TRBV7-8 and TRBJ2-1 provide the parts outside the CDR3, is GAGVSQSPRYKVAKRGQDVALRCDPISGHVSLFWYQQALGQGPEFLTYFQNEAQLDKSGLPSDRFFAERPEGSVSTLKIQRTQQEDSAVYLCASSLSGTSGSSYNEQFFGPGTRLTVL.

This clone appeared once. The J gene is TRBJ1-1, the V gene TRBV3-1 (or the pseudogene TRBV3-2); 7 nucleotides align to TRBD1. CDR1 and CDR2 from the germline V gene are LGHDT and YNNKEL (reference sequence). The CDR3 is 15 residues long. The junction had 12 bases not matched to a gene; V was cut back by 1 base and J by 10 bases. For the CDR3, the DNA is TGTGCCAGCAGCCAAGGCGGGACAGCCCTCTCGGCAGCTTTCTTT. This encodes CASSQGGTALSAAFF.

This chain connects TRBV5-4 to TRBJ2-2, with D possibly matching TRBD2 (5 bases). The CDR3 is 14 amino acids. Trimming shortened V by 2 bases and J by 5 bases, and 10 bases separated the two germline ends. CDR1 and CDR2 from the germline V gene are SGHNT and YYREEE (reference sequence). CDR3 loop: CASSFYRGTGELFF. CDR3 bases: TGTGCCAGCAGCTTCTATCGCGGGACCGGGGAGCTGTTTTTT. Full variable domain (remainder filled in from reference TRBV5-4 and TRBJ2-2): ETGVTQSPTHLIKTRGQQVTLRCSSQSGHNTVSWYQQALGQGPQFIFQYYREEENGRGNFPPRFSGLQFPNYSSELNVNALELDDSALYLCASSFYRGTGELFFGEGSRLTVL.

This clone was seen just once. This chain joins TRBV7-8 and TRBJ2-1, with TRBD1 matching over 8 bases. V was clipped by 5 bases and J by 7 bases; unmatched bases: 4. The CDR3 has 13 amino acids. Germline V gene lookup returns CDR1 SGHVS and CDR2 FQNEAQ. The CDR3 DNA reads as TGTGCCAGCAGCACGGACAGGGCGAATGAGCAGTTCTTC. The encoded protein is CASSTDRANEQFF.

The CDR3 bases are TGTGCCAGCAGCCAACTTAAGGGGGTCGGTTCACCCCTCCACTTT. This codes for CASSQLKGVGSPLHF. V and J are TRBV5-6 and TRBJ1-6; TRBD1 might be the D (6 bases). V was shortened by 4 bases and J by 9 bases, with 17 bases between the two germline ends. This CDR3 is built from 15 residues. The V gene's germline CDR1 is SGHDT and CDR2 YYEEEE.

V and J are TRBV15 and TRBJ1-1, with 7 bases aligning to TRBD1. The CDR3 runs to 13 residues. Trimming took 8 bases from V and 3 from J; bases not matched to a gene: 6. From germline, CDR1 is LNHNV and CDR2 YYDKDF (reference sequence). This chain's CDR3 is CATAGQAYTEAFF. In DNA, the CDR3 is TGTGCCACCGCAGGACAGGCGTACACTGAAGCTTTCTTT.

The V and J genes are TRBV19 and TRBJ2-1, with TRBD2 identical over 16 bases. V lost 5 bases, J lost 8 bases, and 6 bases stayed unmatched. The germline CDR1 and CDR2 sequences are LNHDA and SQIVND (reference sequence). The CDR3 extends over 16 amino acids. The CDR3 spells CASSRGLAGGPHEQFF. The CDR3 DNA follows: TGTGCCAGTAGTCGGGGACTAGCGGGAGGGCCGCATGAGCAGTTCTTC.

The chain carries TRBV7-2 and TRBJ2-1; 10 nucleotides agree with TRBD2. The trim removed 2 bases at V and 12 bases at J, leaving 10 bases unmatched. The CDR3 is 15 residues long. Germline V lookup: CDR1 SGHTA, CDR2 FQGNSA. This CDR3 is CASSLTWLAGERQFF. CDR3 sequence (DNA): TGTGCCAGCAGCTTAACATGGCTAGCGGGAGAAAGGCAGTTCTTC.

The chain links TRBV12-3 or TRBV12-4 to TRBJ1-1; 10 bases align to TRBD1. The CDR3 runs to 13 residues. V trimming: 5 bases; J trimming: 10 bases; junction bases outside the gene matches: 7. In DNA, the CDR3 is TGTGCCAGCAGTCTCGGGACAGGGGCTCGAGCTTTCTTT. It specifies CASSLGTGARAFF.

The chain has TRBV6-5 and TRBJ2-2; 9 nucleotides match TRBD2. J lost 6 bases, V lost 0 bases, and 2 bases had no gene match. Germline V gene data show CDR1 as MNHEY and CDR2 as SVGAGI. The CDR3 is made up of 15 amino acids. The CDR3 is CASSYSGLASGELFF. In DNA form, the CDR3 reads TGTGCCAGCAGTTACTCGGGACTAGCTTCCGGGGAGCTGTTTTTT.

V gene TRBV7-2 combines with J gene TRBJ1-4; D is unresolved. Trimming pared 1 base from V and 10 bases from J, leaving 19 bases between. CDR1 and CDR2 (germline): SGHTA, FQGNSA. The CDR3 totals 16 residues. This CDR3 is CASSLGVPGVFGKLFF. CDR3 DNA: TGTGCCAGCAGCTTAGGTGTTCCCGGGGTCTTCGGAAAACTGTTTTTT.

V and J are TRBV9 and TRBJ2-5, with 9 nucleotides matching TRBD1. Germline V gene sequence: CDR1 SGDLS, CDR2 YYNGEE. The CDR3 has 15 amino acids. V lost 4 bases to trimming and J lost 2 bases; unmatched junction nucleotides: 6. The chain's CDR3 is CASSPQDRGQETQYF. In nucleotides, the CDR3 is TGTGCCAGCAGCCCTCAGGACAGGGGACAAGAGACCCAGTACTTC.

The rearrangement uses TRBV18 and TRBJ1-1, with 7 bases lining up with TRBD1. V dropped 4 bases and J dropped 0; count of bases not matched to a gene: 5. There are 15 residues in the CDR3. Germline lookup yields CDR1 KGHSH and CDR2 LQKENI. In nucleotides, the CDR3 is TGTGCCAGCTCACTTCGACAGGGCATGAACACTGAAGCTTTCTTT. Residues: CASSLRQGMNTEAFF.

V and J are TRBV21-1 and TRBJ2-7; the DNA was not compared with TRBD2, the D call given in the table. TRBV21-1 is a known pseudogene. This CDR3 region has 14 residues. The CDR3 sequence is CASNPRGLRGEQYF. As DNA, the CDR3 is TGTGCCAGTAACCCCCGCGGGCTTCGGGGGGAGCAGTACTTC.